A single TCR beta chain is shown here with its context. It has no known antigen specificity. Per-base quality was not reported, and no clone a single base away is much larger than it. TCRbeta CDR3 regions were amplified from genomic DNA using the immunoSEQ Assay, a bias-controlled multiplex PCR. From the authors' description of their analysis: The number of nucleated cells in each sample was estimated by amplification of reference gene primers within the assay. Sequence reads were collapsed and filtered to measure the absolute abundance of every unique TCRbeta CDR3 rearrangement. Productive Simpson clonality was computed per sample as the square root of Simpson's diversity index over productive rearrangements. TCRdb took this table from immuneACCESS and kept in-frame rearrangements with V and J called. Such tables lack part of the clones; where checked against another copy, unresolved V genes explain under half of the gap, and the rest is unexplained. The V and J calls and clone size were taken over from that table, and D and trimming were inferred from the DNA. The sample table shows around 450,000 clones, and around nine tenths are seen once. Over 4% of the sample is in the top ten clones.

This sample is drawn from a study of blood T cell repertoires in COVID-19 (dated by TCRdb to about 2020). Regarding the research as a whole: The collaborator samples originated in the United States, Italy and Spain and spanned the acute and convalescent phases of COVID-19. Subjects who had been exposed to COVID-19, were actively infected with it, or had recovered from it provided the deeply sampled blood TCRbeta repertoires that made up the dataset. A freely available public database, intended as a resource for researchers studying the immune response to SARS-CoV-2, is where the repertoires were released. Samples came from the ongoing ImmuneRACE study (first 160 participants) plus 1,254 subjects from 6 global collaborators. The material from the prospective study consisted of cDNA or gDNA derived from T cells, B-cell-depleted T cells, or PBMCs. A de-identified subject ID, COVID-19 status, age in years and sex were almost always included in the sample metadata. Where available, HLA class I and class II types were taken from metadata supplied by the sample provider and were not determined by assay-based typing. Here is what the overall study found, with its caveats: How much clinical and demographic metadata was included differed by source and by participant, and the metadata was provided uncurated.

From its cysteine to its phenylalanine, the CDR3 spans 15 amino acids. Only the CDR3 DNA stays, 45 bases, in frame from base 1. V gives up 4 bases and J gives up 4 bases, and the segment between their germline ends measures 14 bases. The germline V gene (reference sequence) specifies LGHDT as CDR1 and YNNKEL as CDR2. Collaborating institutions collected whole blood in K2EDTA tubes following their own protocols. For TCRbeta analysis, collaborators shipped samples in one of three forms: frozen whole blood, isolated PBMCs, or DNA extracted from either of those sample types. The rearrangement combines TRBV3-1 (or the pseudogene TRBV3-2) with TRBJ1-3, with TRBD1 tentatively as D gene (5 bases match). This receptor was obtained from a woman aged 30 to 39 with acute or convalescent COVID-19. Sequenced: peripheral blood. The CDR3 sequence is CASSRLGTPGNTIYF. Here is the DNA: TGTGCCAGCAGCCGACTCGGGACTCCCGGAAACACCATATATTTT.